Below are 19 T cell receptor beta chains sequenced from a single sample in a study of PD-1 blockade in classical Hodgkin lymphoma. The repertoire was sequenced with immunoSEQ multiplex PCR; TCRdb's copy has only in-frame clones and lacks some. This table holds under 60,000 clones, roughly nine tenths found once. Stated time point: cycle 4 day 1 (C4D1), after 5 to 7 weeks of nivolumab. Patients all relapsed after autologous stem cell transplantation, and there was variation in brentuximab vedotin exposure. The sample in question was peripheral blood mononuclear cells (PBMCs), obtained before the fourth cycle of nivolumab. All receptors derive from a human donor with classical Hodgkin lymphoma.

This clone was seen once. This chain connects TRBV9 to TRBJ2-7; D is ambiguous. The CDR3 is 14 residues long. The V gene lost 0 bases and the J gene lost 0 bases, with 7 bases spanning the gap. CDR1 SGDLS and CDR2 YYNGEE come from the germline V gene. The CDR3 DNA reads as TGTGCCAGCAGCGTAGGCGTGAGCTCCTACGAGCAGTACTTC. Protein product: CASSVGVSSYEQYF.

The chain couples TRBV11-2 to TRBJ2-5, with 11 bases matching TRBD2. V dropped 3 bases and J dropped 2; count of bases not matched to a gene: 5. Germline V gene lookup returns CDR1 SGHAT and CDR2 FQNNGV. CDR3 length equals 16 residues. The CDR3 protein is CASSFRTSGLQETQYF. CDR3 in DNA: TGTGCCAGCAGCTTTCGGACTAGCGGGTTACAAGAGACCCAGTACTTC.

The chain couples TRBV28 to TRBJ1-4, with no clear D. The CDR3 is 15 amino acids. The germline V gene has CDR1 MDHEN and CDR2 SYDVKM. Trimming took off 5 bases at V and 8 bases at J, with 18 bases between the two ends. CDR3 DNA sequence: TGTGCCAGCAGTCCCCCTCTGGGGATTGGGGAAAAACTGTTTTTT. The encoded protein is CASSPPLGIGEKLFF.

The chain combines TRBV27 with TRBJ2-3; 7 bases match TRBD2. Looked up from germline, CDR1 is MNHEY and CDR2 is SMNVEV (reference sequence). V lost 7 bases and J lost 3; bases outside the gene matches: 10. The CDR3 has 15 residues. CDR3 sequence: CASTIGGGGTDTQYF. In DNA, the CDR3 is TGTGCCAGCACTATTGGGGGGGGAGGGACAGATACGCAGTATTTT.

V gene TRBV19 combines with J gene TRBJ2-1, with 12 bases identical to TRBD2. The length of the CDR3 is 22 residues. The V and J ends lost 0 bases and 1 base, in that order; junction bases with no gene match: 16. Germline assignment: CDR1 LNHDA and CDR2 SQIVND (reference sequence). CDR3 region: CASSIEIAGTSGFAGSYNEQFF. DNA of the CDR3: TGTGCCAGTAGTATAGAGATCGCCGGGACTAGCGGGTTCGCGGGGTCCTACAATGAGCAGTTCTTC.

This chain links TRBV27 with TRBJ2-5, with D maybe TRBD2 (6 bases). Germline V gene data show CDR1 as MNHEY and CDR2 as SMNVEV (reference sequence). V dropped 8 bases and J dropped 4 bases, with 20 bases sitting between them. The CDR3 contains 15 residues. In DNA form, the CDR3 reads TGTGCCAGCTCCGGGATGGGAGGCTTCGGAGAGACCCAGTACTTC. Amino acid sequence: CASSGMGGFGETQYF.

The gene calls are TRBV7-2 and TRBJ1-6; D not certain. Germline CDR1 is SGHTA and CDR2 is FQGNSA. The length of the CDR3 is 17 residues. V gave up 5 bases and J gave up 3 bases, with 17 bases separating them. The CDR3 coding sequence is TGTGCCAGCAGCACCGGGAGGGAGGGCTTCTATAATTCACCCCTCCACTTT. Translating it yields CASSTGREGFYNSPLHF.

This chain links TRBV9 with TRBJ2-1; 10 bases line up with TRBD2. The V gene's germline CDR1 is SGDLS and CDR2 YYNGEE. Trimming removed 3 bases from V and 0 bases from J; junction bases left unmatched: 12. CDR3 length: 19 residues. As DNA, the CDR3 is TGTGCCAGCAGCGGGACAGCGGGAGGGCTCCCGAGCTCCTACAATGAGCAGTTCTTC. It translates to CASSGTAGGLPSSYNEQFF. Full variable domain (outside the CDR3, taken from reference TRBV9 and TRBJ2-1): DSGVTQTPKHLITATGQRVTLRCSPRSGDLSVYWYQQSLDQGLQFLIQYYNGEERAKGNILERFSAQQFPDLHSELNLSSLELGDSALYFCASSGTAGGLPSSYNEQFFGPGTRLTVL.

The rearrangement joins TRBV6-5 to TRBJ1-1; the D gene is possibly TRBD1 (5 bases). From germline, CDR1 is MNHEY and CDR2 SVGAGI. The CDR3 is 15 residues long. Trimming took off 0 bases at V and 1 base at J, with 9 bases between the two ends. As DNA, the CDR3 is TGTGCCAGCAGTTACTCGGGGACGGCGAACACTGAAGCTTTCTTT. Residues: CASSYSGTANTEAFF.

This chain joins TRBV28 and TRBJ1-1; no definite D call. The CDR3 sequence is 11 residues long. Germline CDR1 MDHEN, CDR2 SYDVKM. V was trimmed by 7 bases and J by 7 bases, leaving 10 bases between them. CDR3 nucleotide sequence: TGTGCCAGCAAGAACGACGTTGAAGCTTTCTTT. Translation gives CASKNDVEAFF.

V and J are TRBV5-1 and TRBJ1-4, with D perhaps TRBD1 (5 bases). This CDR3 is built from 15 residues. V dropped 0 bases and J dropped 4 bases, with 10 bases sitting between them. Looked up from germline, CDR1 is SGHRS and CDR2 is YFSETQ. The CDR3 reads CASSLERGSNEKLFF. The CDR3 DNA reads as TGCGCCAGCAGCTTGGAGCGGGGGAGTAATGAAAAACTGTTTTTT.

This chain uses TRBV18 with TRBJ1-1; no clear D gene. V lost 4 bases and J 2 bases, leaving 11 bases between the germline ends. The CDR3 has 14 residues. CDR1 and CDR2 (germline): KGHSH, LQKENI. CDR3 sequence: CASSLPLTNTEAFF. CDR3 DNA: TGTGCCAGCTCACTACCCTTAACTAACACTGAAGCTTTCTTT.

The chain is built from TRBV7-8 and TRBJ1-5; D is ambiguous. V shed 1 base and J shed 0 bases, with 10 bases lying between them. This CDR3 is built from 16 residues. Germline lookup yields CDR1 SGHVS and CDR2 FQNEAQ. CDR3 protein: CASSLEGFLSNQPQHF. The CDR3 nucleotides are TGTGCCAGCAGCTTAGAAGGGTTCCTTAGCAATCAGCCCCAGCATTTT.

The chain carries TRBV7-9 and TRBJ1-1; a weak D match, TRBD1 (5 bases). CDR1 and CDR2 (germline): SEHNR, FQNEAQ (reference sequence). V gave up 4 bases and J gave up 1 base, with 7 bases separating them. This CDR3 has 13 residues. Here the CDR3 reads CASSSTGNTEAFF. CDR3 in DNA: TGTGCCAGCAGCTCCACAGGGAACACTGAAGCTTTCTTT.

The genes are TRBV5-1 and TRBJ2-1; 7 bases are shared with TRBD2. Per the germline V gene, CDR1 is SGHRS and CDR2 is YFSETQ. V shed 6 bases and J 6 bases; nucleotides not matched to a gene: 9. This CDR3 comprises 14 residues. The CDR3 DNA reads TGCGCCAGCACCCAGGTGGGCGGGAGCAATGAGCAGTTCTTC. Protein sequence: CASTQVGGSNEQFF.

The chain combines TRBV6-1 with TRBJ1-1; TRBD1 matches at 10 bases. The CDR3 has 15 residues. The trim removed 5 bases at V and 7 bases at J, leaving 10 bases unmatched. Looked up from germline, CDR1 is MNHNS and CDR2 is SASEGT. CDR3 bases: TGTGCCAGCAGTCGGAACCGGGACAGGGGAAATGAAGCTTTCTTT. Its protein is CASSRNRDRGNEAFF.

V usage is TRBV5-1 and J usage is TRBJ1-5; the D gene is possibly TRBD1 (5 bases). Germline CDR1 reads SGHRS; CDR2 reads YFSETQ. Trimming pared 3 bases from V and 3 bases from J, leaving 16 bases between. The CDR3 totals 16 residues. This chain's CDR3 is CASSWGPTENNQPQHF. DNA of the CDR3: TGCGCCAGCAGCTGGGGCCCAACAGAAAACAATCAGCCCCAGCATTTT.

CDR3 sequence: CSVGQVVGEKLFF. The DNA of the CDR3 is TGCAGCGTTGGACAGGTGGTGGGGGAAAAACTGTTTTTT. This rearrangement joins TRBV29-1 to TRBJ1-4, with D perhaps matching TRBD1 (6 bases). Trimming removed 4 bases from V and 8 bases from J, with 14 bases in between. This CDR3 region has 13 residues. CDR1 is SQVTM and CDR2 is ANQGSEA in the germline V gene. Based on the CDR3 plus reference TRBV29-1 and TRBJ1-4, the full variable domain is SAVISQKPSRDICQRGTSLTIQCQVDSQVTMMFWYRQQPGQSLTLIATANQGSEATYESGFVIDKFPISRPNLTFSTLTVSNMSPEDSSIYLCSVGQVVGEKLFFGSGTQLSVL.

The chain combines TRBV11-2 with TRBJ1-2; 7 nucleotides align to TRBD1. The germline gives CDR1 SGHAT, CDR2 FQNNGV. V was clipped by 1 base and J by 2 bases; unmatched bases: 4. The CDR3 extends over 15 amino acids. The CDR3 DNA follows: TGTGCCAGCAGCTTAGTGGGGACAGCCAACTATGGCTACACCTTC. Its translation is CASSLVGTANYGYTF. The whole variable domain, filled in from reference TRBV11-2 and TRBJ1-2, reads EAGVAQSPRYKIIEKRQSVAFWCNPISGHATLYWYQQILGQGPKLLIQFQNNGVVDDSQLPKDRFSAERLKGVDSTLKIQPAKLEDSAVYLCASSLVGTANYGYTFGSGTRLTVV.